The entry below describes one TCR beta chain. The target of this receptor is not known. Base qualities are not recorded, but no much larger clone differs from it by a single base. This sample stems from a study of T-cell reconstitution after alpha-beta-depleted transplantation in children (dated by TCRdb to the mid-2010s). Regarding the research as a whole: Using TCR repertoire profiling, the study quantitatively followed how T-cell immune reconstitution unfolded in children after TCRalphabeta/CD19-depleted allogeneic hematopoietic cell transplantation.

Receptors were amplified or captured by PCR. Sequencing was performed on an Illumina HiSeq 2500. To normalize quantification of the TCRbeta repertoire, the TCR libraries were built with molecular barcoding that relied on unique molecular identifiers. TCRdb applied fastp at Q25 and MiXCR to the public reads, then kept only in-frame beta chains. Each entry merges the rows of one CDR3 protein and shows their most common DNA and genes. The sample data list about 360,000 distinct CDR3 sequences, and roughly 15% of these were observed just once. The ten largest account for about 3.9% of the sample. V is shortened by 0 bases, J by 8 bases, and the region joining them spans 8 bases. Including cysteine and phenylalanine, the CDR3 has 12 amino acids. Only CDR3 DNA is held: 36 bases, read in frame from base 1. In the germline V gene (reference sequence), CDR1 corresponds to DFQATT and CDR2 to SNEGSKA.

The rearranged segments are TRBV20-1 and TRBJ1-3; the D gene lacks a confident call. The sample was PBMCs, taken from the stem cell graft. This receptor was obtained from a human donor who donated a stem cell graft to a child with Fanconi anemia. The CDR3 region has the sequence CSARDGSDTIYF. The DNA reads TGCAGTGCTAGAGATGGGTCAGACACCATATATTTT.